Below, 27 T cell receptor beta chains from the same sample are listed, as sequenced in a study of CD8 T cells in cerebrospinal fluid in Alzheimer's disease. TCRdb reanalyzed the 10x single-cell sequencing reads, giving one entry per CDR3 protein sequence and no DNA. With over a thousand distinct CDR3 sequences in the sample, the ten largest clones hold around 19%. The sample was cerebrospinal fluid. The origin of the receptors is a human donor with Parkinson's disease.

This clonotype is deemed medium-sized by its frequency. The rearrangement joins TRBV3-1 to TRBJ1-5. CDR1 and CDR2 (germline): LGHDT, YNNKEL (reference sequence). The CDR3 is 13 amino acids. CDR3 sequence: CASSQTPNQPQHF.

This clonotype is deemed medium-sized by its frequency. The V call is TRBV27, the J call TRBJ1-5. The CDR3 totals 16 residues. CDR1 MNHEY and CDR2 SMNVEV come from the germline V gene (reference sequence). CDR3 protein: CASSLSGSLSNQPQHF.

Judged by frequency, this clonotype is medium-sized. The V and J genes are TRBV18 and TRBJ2-1; TCRdb calls TRBD1, which cannot be checked without DNA. Looked up from germline, CDR1 is KGHSH and CDR2 is LQKENI. The CDR3 is 16 amino acids. The CDR3 protein is CASSPPDRVSYNEQFF.

This clonotype is classed as medium-sized by frequency. This chain joins TRBV29-1 and TRBJ2-2; TCRdb calls TRBD1, which cannot be checked without DNA. The germline V gene encodes CDR1 SQVTM and CDR2 ANQGSEA. The CDR3 contains 16 residues. Here the CDR3 reads CSVGQPQGAWAGELFF.

This sequence joins TRBV9 and TRBJ2-3; no DNA is available, so the TRBD1 call from TCRdb remains unchecked. CDR3 length equals 15 residues. Germline CDR1 SGDLS, CDR2 YYNGEE. CDR3: CASSVAGAPADTQYF.

The V call is TRBV28, the J call TRBJ1-4; TCRdb returns TRBD1, unconfirmable since there is no DNA. Germline V gene data show CDR1 as MDHEN and CDR2 as SYDVKM. The CDR3 has 15 amino acids. The CDR3 spells CASSVRTGGNEKLFF.

This sequence joins TRBV5-4 and TRBJ2-7; TCRdb names TRBD2, which stays unverified in the absence of DNA. This CDR3 comprises 16 residues. CDR1 and CDR2 from the germline V gene are SGHNT and YYREEE (reference sequence). Here the CDR3 reads CASSLGGLAHSYEQYF.

This clonotype is deemed medium-sized (0.01 to 0.1%) by its frequency. The J gene is TRBJ1-2, the V gene TRBV7-6; absent DNA, TCRdb's TRBD1 call cannot be checked. The CDR3 runs to 13 residues. CDR1 and CDR2 from the germline V gene are SGHVS and FNYEAQ. The CDR3 region is CASSSQGDYGYTF.

According to its frequency, this clonotype is medium-sized (0.01 to 0.1%). The chain links TRBV6-5 to TRBJ1-5; TCRdb lists TRBD1, though no DNA is available to test this call. The germline V gene encodes CDR1 MNHEY and CDR2 SVGAGI. The CDR3 is made up of 17 amino acids. The chain's CDR3 is CASSGDRGHGQLPLQHF.

This clonotype ranks as medium-sized in terms of frequency. Here the CDR3 reads CASSQTTGGPTDTQYF. The chain has TRBV3-1 and TRBJ2-3; TCRdb's D gene call, TRBD2, goes unchecked for lack of DNA. Germline V gene data show CDR1 as LGHDT and CDR2 as YNNKEL (reference sequence). There are 16 residues in the CDR3.

CDR3 protein: CATQASHSLAYEQYF. The J gene is TRBJ2-7, the V gene TRBV19. Germline loops: CDR1 LNHDA, CDR2 SQIVND (reference sequence). The CDR3 consists of 15 residues.

This clonotype is deemed medium-sized by its frequency. The V gene is TRBV2, the J gene TRBJ2-7. Germline lookup yields CDR1 SNHLY and CDR2 FYNNEI. CDR3 size: 14 residues. The CDR3 is CASSEIDKRYEQYF. Full variable domain (remainder filled in from reference TRBV2 and TRBJ2-7): EPEVTQTPSHQVTQMGQEVILRCVPISNHLYFYWYRQILGQKVEFLVSFYNNEISEKSEIFDDQFSVERPDGSNFTLKIRSTKLEDSAMYFCASSEIDKRYEQYFGPGTRLTVT.

This clonotype is deemed medium-sized by its frequency. This chain uses TRBV5-1 with TRBJ2-7; TCRdb calls TRBD1, which cannot be checked without DNA. There are 15 residues in the CDR3. The V gene's germline CDR1 is SGHRS and CDR2 YFSETQ. CDR3 protein: CASSDADRGVSEQYF.

By frequency, this clonotype is large (0.1 to 1%). This sequence joins TRBV4-1 and TRBJ2-7; the TCRdb call, TRBD1, lacks DNA for checking. The CDR3 sequence is 15 residues long. Germline loops: CDR1 MGHRA, CDR2 YSYEKL. The CDR3 protein is CASSHATGGGYEQYF.

Here the CDR3 reads CASSPLRGGQPQHF. The rearrangement joins TRBV7-8 to TRBJ1-5; TCRdb's D call of TRBD1 is untestable without DNA. In germline, CDR1 is SGHVS, CDR2 FQNEAQ. CDR3 length equals 14 residues.

This clonotype is classed as medium-sized by frequency. The chain employs TRBV6-6 and TRBJ2-7; TCRdb's D call of TRBD1 is untestable without DNA. Germline V gives CDR1 MNHNY, CDR2 SVGAGI (reference sequence). The CDR3 sequence is 14 residues long. The CDR3 sequence is CASSYYRETYEQYF.

This clonotype is identified as medium-sized from frequency. The chain links TRBV20-1 to TRBJ1-6; TCRdb gives TRBD1 as the D gene, but with no DNA this cannot be confirmed. From germline, CDR1 is DFQATT and CDR2 SNEGSKA (reference sequence). The CDR3 is 18 residues long. Here the CDR3 reads CSARDHRGHGSYNSPLHF.

In terms of frequency, this clonotype is large. The rearrangement links TRBV5-5 to TRBJ2-1; TCRdb's D call of TRBD1 is untestable without DNA. The V gene's germline CDR1 is SGHKS and CDR2 YYEKEE (reference sequence). This CDR3 comprises 17 residues. The CDR3 reads CASSLALRQGFYNEQFF.

This clonotype is classed as medium-sized by frequency. The rearrangement uses TRBV7-6 and TRBJ1-3; the TCRdb call, TRBD1, lacks DNA for checking. The germline gives CDR1 SGHVS, CDR2 FNYEAQ. The CDR3 covers 17 residues. The CDR3 spells CASSSIGAGGPGNTIYF.

This clonotype is called medium-sized based on its frequency. CDR3 loop: CASSRAAGTDTQYF. This chain joins TRBV5-6 and TRBJ2-3; TCRdb selects TRBD1, and the lack of DNA leaves this call unchecked. Germline loops: CDR1 SGHDT, CDR2 YYEEEE. The CDR3 sequence is 14 residues long.

The chain couples TRBV20-1 to TRBJ2-3. Germline V CDR1 and CDR2: DFQATT, SNEGSKA (reference sequence). The CDR3 extends over 12 amino acids. This CDR3 is CSARMYTDTQYF.

Frequency places this clonotype as medium-sized. This chain uses TRBV12-3 or TRBV12-4 with TRBJ2-1. The CDR3 is made up of 14 amino acids. The CDR3 spells CASSLDGYYNEQFF.

This chain uses TRBV6-1 with TRBJ1-2; TCRdb outputs TRBD1, but without DNA this stays unchecked. Germline V CDR1 and CDR2: MNHNS, SASEGT. The CDR3 totals 14 residues. CDR3: CASSKSGFRGGYTF.

Considering frequency, this clonotype is medium-sized. The chain joins TRBV6-2 or TRBV6-3 to TRBJ2-5; the TCRdb call, TRBD1, lacks DNA for checking. This CDR3 is built from 15 residues. Germline V gene sequence: CDR1 MNHEY, CDR2 SVGEGT. CDR3 loop: CASSSTGTPAETQYF.

Considering frequency, this clonotype is medium-sized. The V gene is TRBV2, the J gene TRBJ1-2. The CDR3 extends over 15 amino acids. The germline V gene encodes CDR1 SNHLY and CDR2 FYNNEI. The chain's CDR3 is CASSERQGSGYGYTF.

According to its frequency, this clonotype is medium-sized (0.01 to 0.1%). The gene calls are TRBV2 and TRBJ2-1; the TCRdb D gene call, TRBD1, has no DNA to confirm it. Germline lookup yields CDR1 SNHLY and CDR2 FYNNEI. The CDR3 covers 15 residues. CDR3: CASSGPGGGEDEQFF.

In terms of frequency, this clonotype is medium-sized. V and J are TRBV6-1 and TRBJ2-7; TCRdb returns TRBD1, unconfirmable since there is no DNA. CDR3 length equals 15 residues. Germline V gives CDR1 MNHNS, CDR2 SASEGT. The CDR3 here is CASSDIQRGLYEQYF.